The 5 T cell receptor beta chains below were found in one sample sequenced in a study of T cell responses to AZD1222 COVID-19 vaccine. Clones were sequenced by immunoSEQ multiplex PCR, and TCRdb holds only the in-frame ones, with some missing. The profile covers 70,000 to 90,000 clones, with under 90% appearing a single time and 2% to 2.5% taken by the ten largest. Sequenced material: peripheral blood, taken on day 0 of AZD1222 vaccination. Receptors originate from an adult in good health.

The chain is built from TRBV12-5 and TRBJ2-7; the D gene is possibly TRBD2 (5 bases). The CDR3 contains 13 residues. Trimming removed 1 base at V and 6 bases at J, with 10 bases between. From germline, CDR1 is LGHNT and CDR2 FRNRAP. The CDR3 here is CASGLDPRGEQYF. The CDR3 coding sequence is TGTGCTAGTGGTTTGGATCCCCGGGGCGAGCAGTACTTC.

The chain employs TRBV3-1 (or the pseudogene TRBV3-2) and TRBJ1-5; D is uncertain. The germline V gene has CDR1 LGHDT and CDR2 YNNKEL (reference sequence). Trimming removed 0 bases from V and 4 bases from J, with 10 bases in between. This CDR3 is built from 15 residues. The CDR3 DNA is TGTGCCAGCAGCCAAGATTTCAACGAAAATCAGCCCCAGCATTTT. Its protein product is CASSQDFNENQPQHF.

The V call is TRBV6-1, the J call TRBJ2-3; D remains unclear. Trimming stripped 3 bases from V and 2 bases from J, with 9 bases between. Germline loops: CDR1 MNHNS, CDR2 SASEGT. The CDR3 spans 14 residues. The CDR3 protein is CASSDVFPTDTQYF. CDR3 coding DNA: TGTGCCAGCAGTGATGTTTTCCCCACAGATACGCAGTATTTT.

CDR3 DNA: TGTGCCAGCTCGCCTCCGGGACAGGGGTATGGCTACACCTTC. Residues: CASSPPGQGYGYTF. The J gene is TRBJ1-2, the V gene TRBV18, with 10 bases matching TRBD1. V was clipped by 6 bases and J by 5 bases; unmatched bases: 6. CDR1 and CDR2 from the germline V gene are KGHSH and LQKENI. The CDR3 has 14 amino acids.

This clone was seen only a few times. The CDR3 region has the DNA TGTGCCATCAGTGAGTCGATGGTGCCAGAACTACACCCGAACACTGAAGCTTTCTTT. This translates into CAISESMVPELHPNTEAFF. The chain couples TRBV10-3 to TRBJ1-1; D is uncertain. Germline CDR1 and CDR2: ENHRY and SYGVKD. V shed 0 bases and J shed 1 base, with 21 bases lying between them. The CDR3 is 19 residues long.